Listed below are T cell receptor beta chains from one sample, sequenced in a study of OX40 agonist ivuxolimab in advanced cancers. Measured with immunoSEQ multiplex PCR; TCRdb has only the in-frame clones, and not every one. In the table there are approximately 70,000 clones, approximately 94% of which are singletons. The input for sequencing was CD4+ or CD8+ T cells sorted from blood, taken in a trial of the OX40 agonist ivuxolimab. The receptors originated from an adult with an advanced solid tumor such as melanoma, head and neck, liver or kidney cancer. Each CDR3 is given with its conserved first and last residue. The D gene is left open where the match is weak. Expanded clones get a size class; other rows say once, few or many, or leave the size out.

d_call,clone_size,v_call,j_call,cdr3_aa
.,.,TRBV7-2,TRBJ2-7,CASSLGPVSYEQYF
TRBD1,.,TRBV28,TRBJ1-5,CASSSPLGQSSNQPQHF
TRBD2,.,TRBV27,TRBJ2-1,CASSFNSGSIYNEQFF
.,.,TRBV7-9,TRBJ1-3,CASSATSSGNTIYF
.,.,TRBV27,TRBJ1-5,CASSFQGSNQPQHF
.,.,TRBV11-3,TRBJ2-7,CASSFGGGGNEQYF
.,.,TRBV5-1,TRBJ1-1,CASSLVGGNTEAFF
.,.,TRBV7-6,TRBJ2-6,CASSSTSGANVLTF
.,.,TRBV27,TRBJ2-7,CASSFAGNRYEQYF
.,.,TRBV5-4,TRBJ1-1,CASSLTLNTEAFF
TRBD2,.,TRBV10-1,TRBJ2-2,CASSGGLAGAGELFF
.,.,TRBV7-9,TRBJ1-2,CASSHGQNYGYTF
.,few,TRBV29-1,TRBJ2-7,CSVELRDYEQYF
TRBD1,.,TRBV27,TRBJ2-1,CASRLTGKNEQFF
.,.,TRBV6-5,TRBJ1-5,CASSYGGGQPQHF
TRBD1,.,TRBV11-2,TRBJ2-3,CASSLGDRTDTQYF
TRBD1,.,TRBV2,TRBJ2-3,CASNPRDRPTDTQYF
.,.,TRBV7-6,TRBJ2-7,CASSLESEGYEQYF
TRBD2,.,TRBV7-9,TRBJ2-3,CASSLGRGASTDTQYF
.,.,TRBV7-6,TRBJ1-3,CASSLLGSGNTIYF
.,.,TRBV7-9,TRBJ2-3,CASSLEFRADTQYF
.,.,TRBV27,TRBJ2-7,CASSPIPGKSSRGEQYF
TRBD2,.,TRBV5-4,TRBJ2-6,CASSRAGTSGSSGANVLTF
.,once,TRBV27,TRBJ2-1,CASSALIANRYNEQFF
.,.,TRBV15,TRBJ2-2,CATSRPSSTGELFF
.,.,TRBV28,TRBJ2-7,CASSLGTSYEQYF
.,.,TRBV7-9,TRBJ1-5,CASSLAAGENQPQHF
.,.,TRBV19,TRBJ2-3,CASSIRGATTDTQYF
TRBD2,.,TRBV4-3,TRBJ2-7,CASSPGTGTSDGWEQYF
TRBD1,once,TRBV5-6,TRBJ2-7,CASSAGTGSYEQYF
.,.,TRBV5-4,TRBJ1-2,CASSSDAKRHGYTF